This passage covers 27 T cell receptor beta chains from one sample sequenced in a study of blood T cells in healthy people across ages. For the second PCR, which ran for about 6 to 11 cycles, a sample-barcoded 5' primer and a J-beta primer mix were used. Each CDR3 protein gets one entry after TCRdb re-called the 5' RACE reads with MiXCR. The table has around 1,800,000 distinct CDR3 sequences, roughly 43% seen once. What was sequenced was blood. These receptors were collected from a human donor in good health.

The chain links TRBV11-1 to TRBJ2-5; TRBD1 matches at 8 bases. The CDR3 totals 14 residues. Germline loops: CDR1 SGHAT, CDR2 FQDESV (reference sequence). The ends lost 7 bases at V and 4 bases at J; junction bases unmatched: 8. CDR3 loop: CASTFGQGGETQYF. For the CDR3, the DNA is TGTGCCAGCACCTTCGGACAGGGTGGAGAGACCCAGTACTTC.

In regard to this clonotype: A much larger clone lies one base from this, so it may be a read error. V usage is TRBV12-3 or TRBV12-4 and J usage is TRBJ2-6, with D unresolved. With 6 bases removed from V and 2 bases from J, the gap between germline ends came to 5 bases. CDR3 size: 13 residues. The CDR3 region has the DNA TGTGCCAGCAGGCCCCCTGGGGCCAACGTCCTGACTTTC. This translates into CASRPPGANVLTF.

Here the CDR3 DNA reads TGTGCCAGCAGTTTCCCCAGACAGGGAAACATTCAGTACTTC. Translating gives CASSFPRQGNIQYF. The V gene is TRBV28, the J gene TRBJ2-4, with 7 bases identical to TRBD1. Trimming cost V 3 bases and J 6 bases; bases outside gene matches: 5. The CDR3 contains 14 residues. Germline CDR1 MDHEN, CDR2 SYDVKM. Variable domain in full (rest from reference TRBV28 and TRBJ2-4): DVKVTQSSRYLVKRTGEKVFLECVQDMDHENMFWYRQDPGLGLRLIYFSYDVKMKEKGDIPEGYSVSREKKERFSLILESASTNQTSMYLCASSFPRQGNIQYFGAGTRLSVL.

The genes are TRBV27 and TRBJ2-4; D gene uncertain. Germline lookup yields CDR1 MNHEY and CDR2 SMNVEV (reference sequence). The CDR3 sequence is 14 residues long. V was cut by 2 bases and J by 7 bases, with 12 bases left in between. This CDR3 reads CASSLRHGGNIQYF. Written as DNA, the CDR3 is TGTGCCAGCAGTTTACGGCACGGTGGGAACATTCAGTACTTC.

The V call is TRBV7-2, the J call TRBJ2-3, with 7 nucleotides matching TRBD1. The CDR3 covers 16 residues. In germline, CDR1 is SGHTA, CDR2 FQGNSA. V was clipped by 5 bases and J by 0 bases; unmatched bases: 8. This chain's CDR3 is CASSHGTARSTDTQYF. The CDR3 DNA is TGTGCCAGCAGCCACGGGACAGCTCGTAGCACAGATACGCAGTATTTT.

This clonotype turned up a few times. The chain carries TRBV9 and TRBJ2-1; D not resolved. The CDR3 is 13 residues long. Deletions cut 1 base from V and 5 bases from J, with 7 bases between. Looked up from germline, CDR1 is SGDLS and CDR2 is YYNGEE. CDR3 protein: CASSVSTHNEQFF. In DNA form, the CDR3 reads TGTGCCAGCAGCGTATCCACCCACAATGAGCAGTTCTTC.

The chain links TRBV29-1 to TRBJ2-6; D call uncertain. CDR1 and CDR2 (germline): SQVTM, ANQGSEA. V lost 5 bases, J lost 2 bases, and 16 bases lay in between. This CDR3 spans 16 amino acids. The CDR3 is CSVRARSYPGANVLTF. The CDR3 DNA is TGCAGCGTTAGGGCTCGTTCATATCCTGGGGCCAACGTCCTGACTTTC.

As for this clonotype: Being one base from a much bigger clone, this may be a read error. The chain is built from TRBV7-2 and TRBJ2-5, with D possibly being TRBD2 (5 bases). This CDR3 comprises 13 residues. V was trimmed by 1 base and J by 11 bases, leaving 14 bases between them. Germline values: CDR1 SGHTA, CDR2 FQGNSA. The CDR3 region is CASSLERLAPQYF. The CDR3 region has the DNA TGTGCCAGCAGCTTAGAACGGCTAGCCCCGCAGTACTTC.

In this sample, this clonotype turned up a few times. The genes are TRBV6-1 and TRBJ1-4; TRBD1 aligns across 8 bases. CDR1 and CDR2 (germline): MNHNS, SASEGT. The CDR3 covers 14 residues. The ends lost 7 bases at V and 8 bases at J; junction bases unmatched: 9. The CDR3 DNA is TGTGCCAGCAACCAGGGGGCAGACTTGGAAAAACTGTTTTTT. Translation gives CASNQGADLEKLFF.

The chain combines TRBV6-1 with TRBJ2-7; a possible D gene is TRBD2 (6 bases). The DNA end lines up better with TRBJ2-5; the J call may be wrong. Germline V gene sequence: CDR1 MNHNS, CDR2 SASEGT. The CDR3 has 15 amino acids. CDR3 in amino acids: CASSEGKGGWETQYF. The CDR3 DNA is TGTGCCAGCAGTGAAGGGAAGGGAGGTTGGGAGACCCAGTACTTC.

The chain employs TRBV12-3 or TRBV12-4 and TRBJ1-5; no definite D call. The V end was cut by 7 bases, the J end by 9 bases, with 19 bases between. This CDR3 contains 14 residues. Here the CDR3 reads CASTLGEGGRPQHF. Written as DNA, the CDR3 is TGTGCCAGCACCCTCGGAGAGGGAGGTCGGCCCCAGCATTTT.

This sequence joins TRBV20-1 and TRBJ2-7; 10 nucleotides line up with TRBD2. The CDR3 covers 16 residues. J was trimmed by 1 base and V by 0 bases; bases with no gene match: 6. Per the germline V gene, CDR1 is DFQATT and CDR2 is SNEGSKA (reference sequence). CDR3 in amino acids: CSARDERGGISYEQYF. In nucleotides, the CDR3 is TGCAGTGCTAGAGATGAGCGGGGGGGGATATCCTACGAGCAGTACTTC.

The chain joins TRBV21-1 to TRBJ2-5; the D call TRBD2 from the table was never checked on the DNA. TRBV21-1 is described as a pseudogene. The CDR3 has 18 amino acids. CDR3 nucleotide sequence: TGTGCCAGCAGCAAAGGGACTAGCGGGGGGGATTTCGGAGAGACCCAGTACTTC. Its translation is CASSKGTSGGDFGETQYF.

Of note for this clonotype: A much larger clone differs by one base, so this may be a read error. The chain couples TRBV4-3 to TRBJ2-5, with no clear D. The J call may be mistaken, given a closer DNA end match to TRBJ2-7. CDR3 length: 16 residues. Germline assignment: CDR1 LGHNA and CDR2 YSLEER. The CDR3: CAGSQDWTAPLDEQYF. For the CDR3, the DNA is TGCGCCGGCAGCCAAGATTGGACGGCCCCTCTGGACGAGCAGTACTTC.

V and J are TRBV7-9 and TRBJ1-1, with D possibly matching TRBD1 (6 bases). The CDR3 is 13 residues long. Germline CDR1 reads SEHNR; CDR2 reads FQNEAQ (reference sequence). The V end was cut by 9 bases, the J end by 7 bases, with 18 bases between. CDR3 in DNA: TGTGCCAGTATCCTAGACAGGTACGGTGAAGCTTTCTTT. The encoded protein is CASILDRYGEAFF.

This chain uses TRBV20-1 with TRBJ2-2; D is unclear. V lost 6 bases and J 1 base, leaving 12 bases between the germline ends. The CDR3 is 14 residues long. Germline assignment: CDR1 DFQATT and CDR2 SNEGSKA (reference sequence). As DNA, the CDR3 is TGCAGTGCAACGTTACTGATGAACACCGGGGAGCTGTTTTTT. Its translation is CSATLLMNTGELFF.

This clonotype has a single count. CDR3 protein: CASSPLIAGGHNEQFF. The DNA for the CDR3 is TGCGCCAGCAGCCCACTCATAGCGGGGGGGCACAATGAGCAGTTCTTC. The V gene is TRBV5-1, the J gene TRBJ2-1, with 11 bases matching TRBD2. Germline V CDR1 and CDR2: SGHRS, YFSETQ. The CDR3 is made up of 16 amino acids. V lost 4 bases, J lost 5 bases, and 8 bases stayed unmatched. Using reference TRBV5-1 and TRBJ2-1 for the parts outside the CDR3, the full variable domain is KAGVTQTPRYLIKTRGQQVTLSCSPISGHRSVSWYQQTPGQGLQFLFEYFSETQRNKGNFPGRFSGRQFSNSRSEMNVSTLELGDSALYLCASSPLIAGGHNEQFFGPGTRLTVL.

This chain uses TRBV28 with TRBJ2-4; 8 nucleotides line up with TRBD1. The germline V gene encodes CDR1 MDHEN and CDR2 SYDVKM. Losses at the gene ends were 10 bases for V and 8 bases for J; bases not matched to a gene: 10. CDR3 size: 13 residues. As DNA, the CDR3 is TGTGCCACAGGGGGCGGGAAGGAAGACATTCAGTACTTC. It yields the protein CATGGGKEDIQYF.

This clonotype was picked up a small number of times. The V and J genes are TRBV20-1 and TRBJ2-7, with 8 bases aligning to TRBD2. In germline, CDR1 is DFQATT, CDR2 SNEGSKA (reference sequence). The CDR3 contains 15 residues. The J segment lost 1 base and the V segment lost 3 bases, leaving 8 bases of the junction unmatched. The CDR3 loop reads CSASRGGPLSYEQYF. The CDR3, as DNA: TGCAGTGCTAGCCGGGGGGGTCCTCTATCCTACGAGCAGTACTTC.

The chain uses TRBV7-2 and TRBJ2-1, with 7 bases identical to TRBD2. The V segment lost 5 bases and the J segment 8 bases; nucleotides outside the gene matches: 15. This CDR3 has 16 amino acids. Germline V lookup: CDR1 SGHTA, CDR2 FQGNSA. CDR3 sequence: CASSNKGLRVSDEQFF. Written as DNA, the CDR3 is TGTGCCAGCAGCAACAAGGGACTAAGGGTTAGTGATGAGCAGTTCTTC.

V usage is TRBV20-1 and J usage is TRBJ2-3, with 7 bases that match TRBD1. The CDR3 is 17 amino acids. V lost 6 bases, J lost 2 bases, and 17 bases stayed unmatched. Germline values: CDR1 DFQATT, CDR2 SNEGSKA (reference sequence). As DNA, the CDR3 is TGCAGTGCAACCGACCAAGGGGGCGCAGGTACCACAGATACGCAGTATTTT. As protein: CSATDQGGAGTTDTQYF.

The chain is built from TRBV10-3 and TRBJ2-4; no firm D call. V was pared by 4 bases and J by 7 bases, with 11 bases between. The CDR3 is 13 amino acids. Looked up from germline, CDR1 is ENHRY and CDR2 is SYGVKD. DNA of the CDR3: TGTGCCATCAGTGGATTTAGTGAGAACATTCAGTACTTC. Residues: CAISGFSENIQYF.

The V call is TRBV10-3, the J call TRBJ1-5; D remains unclear. The CDR3 has 12 amino acids. The ends were cut back, 9 bases at V and 3 bases at J, with 9 bases in the middle. The V gene's germline CDR1 is ENHRY and CDR2 SYGVKD. The CDR3 here is CAIGYLNQPQHF. The CDR3 region has the DNA TGTGCCATAGGATACCTCAATCAGCCCCAGCATTTT.

The chain combines TRBV9 with TRBJ2-1, with 10 bases matching TRBD2. This CDR3 contains 16 residues. Unmatched junction bases numbered 12, after V lost 3 bases and J lost 9 bases. Germline CDR1 SGDLS, CDR2 YYNGEE. The CDR3 DNA reads as TGTGCCAGCAGCGGAGGAATAGCGGGGGGCCCCAGTGAGCAGTTCTTC. It translates to CASSGGIAGGPSEQFF.

There are a few counts of this clonotype. This chain joins TRBV12-3 or TRBV12-4 and TRBJ2-7; tentative D call: TRBD1 (5 bases). Deletions cut 2 bases from V and 2 bases from J, with 10 bases between. This CDR3 spans 14 amino acids. The CDR3 DNA reads TGTGCCAGCAGTTTAAGTAGGGGAACCTACGAGCAGTACTTC. This gives the protein CASSLSRGTYEQYF.

V gene TRBV7-2 combines with J gene TRBJ1-1, with a possible D match to TRBD1 (6 bases). V lost 1 base, J lost 10 bases, and 19 bases lay in between. CDR3 length: 15 residues. Germline CDR1 is SGHTA and CDR2 is FQGNSA. The CDR3 bases are TGTGCCAGCAGCTTAGGCTATGGGGCAGGGGCGCGAGCTTTCTTT. Its translation is CASSLGYGAGARAFF.

A word on this clonotype: Its ends do not fully match the called genes, so a read error is possible. This chain uses TRBV10-3 with TRBJ2-5; no clear D gene. In germline, CDR1 is ENHRY, CDR2 SYGVKD. CDR3 length equals 13 residues. The CDR3 spells CATVPRTQETQHF. CDR3 DNA: TGTGCCACCGTCCCCCGGACCCAAGAGACCCAGCACTTC.